This is a list of T cell receptor beta chains from one sample in a study of blood T cells in healthy people across ages. TCRdb analysed the 5' RACE reads with MiXCR anew, one entry per CDR3 protein. Here the sample spans about 810,000 distinct CDR3 sequences, around 34% being singletons. Material: blood. Receptor source: a man aged 18 to 30 in good health. CDR3s include the opening cysteine and the closing phenylalanine or tryptophan. A D gene is named only where the DNA matches it firmly. Clone size is shown for a subset of rows, as once, few, many or a class of expanded clone.

v_gene	abundance	j_gene	d_gene	CDR3nt	CDR3aa
TRBV4-1	few	TRBJ2-7	.	TGCGCCAGCAGCCAAGCGCCTAGGGACTCCTACGAGCAGTACTTC	CASSQAPRDSYEQYF
TRBV20-1	.	TRBJ2-5	.	TGCAGTGCTCCCGGGACCCGGGGCGGGGAGTACTTC	CSAPGTRGGEYF
TRBV10-2	.	TRBJ2-3	.	TGCGCCAGCAGGGAGACCCCCGCTATCACAGATACGCAGTATTTT	CASRETPAITDTQYF
TRBV20-1	.	TRBJ2-4	TRBD2	TGCAGTGCTCGAAACCTACTAGCGGGGGGGTTTGCCAAAAACATTCAGTACTTC	CSARNLLAGGFAKNIQYF
TRBV7-2	.	TRBJ2-3	.	TGTGCCAGCAGCTTAGCGCCTGGGGGAGGCACAGATACGCAGTATTTT	CASSLAPGGGTDTQYF
TRBV7-2	.	TRBJ1-2	.	TGTGCCAGCAGCTTAGCGGAAGTCAACTATGGCTACACCTTC	CASSLAEVNYGYTF
TRBV28	.	TRBJ2-1	TRBD1	TGTGCCAGCTTGACAGGGGAGTATGGTGAGCAGTTCTTC	CASLTGEYGEQFF
TRBV15	.	TRBJ1-5	.	TGTGCCACCAGCAGAGATCCTGGGGAGACGGGCAATCAGCCCCAGCATTTT	CATSRDPGETGNQPQHF
TRBV6-1	few	TRBJ2-3	.	TGTGCCAGCAGTGAAGGGACCTTGGGAGATACGCAGTATTTT	CASSEGTLGDTQYF
TRBV20-1	few	TRBJ1-1	TRBD1	TGCAGTGCTACAGGGGGGGGTGAAGCTTTCTTT	CSATGGGEAFF
TRBV10-3	few	TRBJ1-1	.	TGTGCCATCAGTGACCCAAGACCCGACGCTGAAGCTTTCTTT	CAISDPRPDAEAFF
TRBV5-6	many	TRBJ2-3	.	TGTGCCAGCAGCTCGGCTTACGGCCAGGGAGTAGTCGCAGATACGCAGTATTTT	CASSSAYGQGVVADTQYF
TRBV12-3/TRBV12-4	many	TRBJ1-2	.	TGTGCCAGCAGTTTTGGCAGCCACTATGGCTACACCTTC	CASSFGSHYGYTF
TRBV5-1	.	TRBJ2-7	.	TGCGCCAGCAGCTCCGGGATATCCTACGAGCAGTACTTC	CASSSGISYEQYF
TRBV7-3	.	TRBJ2-1	.	TGTGCCAGCAGCTTAGGGAGGAAGGAGCAGTTCTTC	CASSLGRKEQFF
TRBV5-1	few	TRBJ2-2	.	TGCGCCAGCAGCTTATTTGTCGATCCCGGGGAGCTGTTTTTT	CASSLFVDPGELFF
TRBV12-3/TRBV12-4	.	TRBJ1-5	.	TGTGCCAGCAGTTTAGCGAGGGGGGAGGCTCAGCCCCAGCATTTT	CASSLARGEAQPQHF
TRBV7-9	.	TRBJ1-2	.	TGTGCCAGCAGCTTAGAAGGGACCGGCTATGGCTACACCTTC	CASSLEGTGYGYTF
TRBV6-5	many	TRBJ1-2	TRBD1	TGTGCCAGCAGGGACGGGGACAGTAACTATGGCTACACCTTC	CASRDGDSNYGYTF
TRBV4-2	.	TRBJ2-1	TRBD2	TGTGCCAGCAGCCAAGTCGGGACTAGCGGGGTGAATGAGCAGTTCTTC	CASSQVGTSGVNEQFF
TRBV6-5	.	TRBJ2-7	.	TGTGCCAGCAACGGAGGGGGGGACCAGTACTTC	CASNGGGDQYF
TRBV12-3/TRBV12-4	.	TRBJ1-1	TRBD1	TGTGCCAGCAGTTTGTCCCAGGGGGCGAACACTGAAGCTTTCTTT	CASSLSQGANTEAFF
TRBV3-1	many	TRBJ1-2	.	TGTGCCAGCAGCCAGAGGCAGGGCGATGGCTACACCTTC	CASSQRQGDGYTF
TRBV2	.	TRBJ2-5	TRBD1	TGTGCCAGCAGTACGGGACAGGGGTCCCCTGGGCAGTACTTC	CASSTGQGSPGQYF
TRBV9	.	TRBJ2-3	.	TGTGCCAGCAGCGTAGACCCAGCGGAGGGTCTTCGCACAGATACGCAGTATTTT	CASSVDPAEGLRTDTQYF